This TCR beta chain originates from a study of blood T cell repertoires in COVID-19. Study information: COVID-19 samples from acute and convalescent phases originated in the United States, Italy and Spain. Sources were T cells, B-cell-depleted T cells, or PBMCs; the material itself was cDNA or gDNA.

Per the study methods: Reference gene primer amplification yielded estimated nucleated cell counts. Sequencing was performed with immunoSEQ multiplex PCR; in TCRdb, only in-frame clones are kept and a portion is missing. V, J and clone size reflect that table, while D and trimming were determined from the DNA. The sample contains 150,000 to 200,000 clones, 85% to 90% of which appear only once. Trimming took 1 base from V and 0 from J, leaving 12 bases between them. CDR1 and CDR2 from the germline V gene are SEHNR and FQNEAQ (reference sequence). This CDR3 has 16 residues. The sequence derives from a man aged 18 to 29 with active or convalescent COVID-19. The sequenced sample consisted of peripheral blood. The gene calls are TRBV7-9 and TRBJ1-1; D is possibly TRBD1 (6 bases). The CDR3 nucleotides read TGTGCCAGCAGCTTAGTGGGGGCGTACATGAACACTGAAGCTTTCTTT. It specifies CASSLVGAYMNTEAFF. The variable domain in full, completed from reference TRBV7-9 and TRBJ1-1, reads DTGVSQNPRHKITKRGQNVTFRCDPISEHNRLYWYRQTLGQGPEFLTYFQNEAQLEKSRLLSDRFSAERPKGSFSTLEIQRTEQGDSAMYLCASSLVGAYMNTEAFFGQGTRLTVV.